The entry that follows covers one TCR beta chain sequence. The data were taken from a study of OX40 agonist ivuxolimab in advanced cancers. Method: immunoSEQ multiplex PCR; TCRdb's copy keeps in-frame clones and lacks some. The sample records over 45,000 clones, around four fifths being singletons. This TCR derives from an adult with an advanced solid tumor such as melanoma, head and neck, liver or kidney cancer. Sequencing used CD4+ or CD8+ T cells sorted from blood, obtained in a trial of the OX40 agonist ivuxolimab.

CDR3: CASSPSGGTEAFF. CDR3 sequence (DNA): TGTGCCAGCTCACCCTCTGGGGGCACTGAAGCTTTCTTT. The rearrangement uses TRBV18 and TRBJ1-1; tentatively, D is TRBD1 (5 bases). Germline loops: CDR1 KGHSH, CDR2 LQKENI. The CDR3 is 13 amino acids. Trimming removed 3 bases at V and 4 bases at J, with 9 bases between.